These T cell receptor beta chains were read from a single sample in a study of T cell changes during pregnancy in multiple sclerosis. The protocol was immunoSEQ multiplex PCR, while the TCRdb copy is restricted to in-frame clones and leaves out a portion. The sample consists of 70,000 to 100,000 clones, roughly 95% of them appearing once. The starting material was peripheral blood, obtained in the third trimester of pregnancy. These TCRs come from a female donor in good health, enrolled as a control in a pregnancy study. Both conserved end residues are part of each CDR3. The D gene is left open where the match is weak. Rows may omit the clone size; those that give it use once, few, many or a size class.

V gene: TRBV5-1
CDR3 length: 15
D gene: TRBD2
J gene: TRBJ2-3
clone size: .
CDR3 DNA: TGCGCCAGCAGCTTACTAGCGGCAACCACAGATACGCAGTATTTT
CDR3 protein: CASSLLAATTDTQYF

V gene: TRBV7-9
CDR3 length: 14
D gene: TRBD1
J gene: TRBJ2-7
clone size: .
CDR3 DNA: TGTGCCAGCAGCTTAGGGCAGGGGGCCCACGAGCAGTACTTC
CDR3 protein: CASSLGQGAHEQYF

V gene: TRBV19
CDR3 length: 14
D gene: .
J gene: TRBJ1-5
clone size: .
CDR3 DNA: TGTGCCAGTAGTGCCAGCGGGGGTGGTCAGCCCCAGCATTTT
CDR3 protein: CASSASGGGQPQHF

V gene: TRBV5-6
CDR3 length: 16
D gene: .
J gene: TRBJ2-7
clone size: .
CDR3 DNA: TGTGCCAGCAGCCCCGGGAGTATCTTAAGCTCCTACGAGCAGTACTTC
CDR3 protein: CASSPGSILSSYEQYF

V gene: TRBV29-1
CDR3 length: 12
D gene: .
J gene: TRBJ1-1
clone size: .
CDR3 DNA: TGCAGCGCCGAGGGCAGGAAAACTGAAGCTTTCTTT
CDR3 protein: CSAEGRKTEAFF

V gene: TRBV27
CDR3 length: 14
D gene: .
J gene: TRBJ1-1
clone size: .
CDR3 DNA: TGTGCCAGCAGGAACACAGGGTATGGCACTGAAGCTTTCTTT
CDR3 protein: CASRNTGYGTEAFF

V gene: TRBV27
CDR3 length: 15
D gene: TRBD1
J gene: TRBJ1-1
clone size: .
CDR3 DNA: TGTGCCAGCAGTGGCCGGACGAGGACAGGCACTGAAGCTTTCTTT
CDR3 protein: CASSGRTRTGTEAFF

V gene: TRBV27
CDR3 length: 16
D gene: TRBD2
J gene: TRBJ2-1
clone size: once
CDR3 DNA: TGTGCCAGCAGGAATAGCGGGACGAGCTCCTACAATGAGCAGTTCTTC
CDR3 protein: CASRNSGTSSYNEQFF

V gene: TRBV4-1
CDR3 length: 15
D gene: TRBD2
J gene: TRBJ2-4
clone size: .
CDR3 DNA: TGCGCCAGCAGCCAACGGACTAGCGGTCAAAACATTCAGTACTTC
CDR3 protein: CASSQRTSGQNIQYF

V gene: TRBV7-2
CDR3 length: 16
D gene: TRBD2
J gene: TRBJ2-7
clone size: once
CDR3 DNA: TGTGCCAGCAGCCAATATTGGTCTAGCGGGAAGTACGAGCAGTACTTC
CDR3 protein: CASSQYWSSGKYEQYF

V gene: TRBV5-5
CDR3 length: 15
D gene: TRBD2
J gene: TRBJ2-1
clone size: .
CDR3 DNA: TGTGCCAGCAGCTTGCGGGAGGGCCCCTACAATGAGCAGTTCTTC
CDR3 protein: CASSLREGPYNEQFF

V gene: TRBV6-4
CDR3 length: 15
D gene: .
J gene: TRBJ2-3
clone size: .
CDR3 DNA: TGTGCCAGCAGTGAGGCGGACAGTAGCACAGATACGCAGTATTTT
CDR3 protein: CASSEADSSTDTQYF

V gene: TRBV5-4
CDR3 length: 14
D gene: TRBD2
J gene: TRBJ2-7
clone size: once
CDR3 DNA: TGTGCCAGCAGCCTAAGCGGGAGCTCCTACGAGCAGTACTTC
CDR3 protein: CASSLSGSSYEQYF

V gene: TRBV4-1
CDR3 length: 16
D gene: .
J gene: TRBJ1-5
clone size: .
CDR3 DNA: TGCGCCAGCAGCGCCCGACATGCCGAGAGCAATCAGCCCCAGCATTTT
CDR3 protein: CASSARHAESNQPQHF

V gene: TRBV27
CDR3 length: 15
D gene: .
J gene: TRBJ1-5
clone size: .
CDR3 DNA: TGTGCCAGCAGCCGCGAGGGTGGCGTGGGTCAGCCCCAGCATTTT
CDR3 protein: CASSREGGVGQPQHF

V gene: TRBV2
CDR3 length: 12
D gene: TRBD2
J gene: TRBJ2-7
clone size: .
CDR3 DNA: TGTGCCAGCACCTGGACTAGCTCCGAGCAGTACTTC
CDR3 protein: CASTWTSSEQYF

V gene: TRBV29-1
CDR3 length: 15
D gene: TRBD2
J gene: TRBJ2-3
clone size: .
CDR3 DNA: TGCAGCACACCCCTAGCGGGAGTCGGAACAGATACGCAGTATTTT
CDR3 protein: CSTPLAGVGTDTQYF

V gene: TRBV4-2
CDR3 length: 15
D gene: TRBD2
J gene: TRBJ2-1
clone size: .
CDR3 DNA: TGTGCCAGCAGCCTTGGACTAGCTGCGGACAATGAGCAGTTCTTC
CDR3 protein: CASSLGLAADNEQFF

V gene: TRBV2
CDR3 length: 15
D gene: .
J gene: TRBJ1-1
clone size: few
CDR3 DNA: TGTGCCAGCGAGGGCAGGGAGGTGGTGAACACTGAAGCTTTCTTT
CDR3 protein: CASEGREVVNTEAFF

V gene: TRBV29-1
CDR3 length: 13
D gene: .
J gene: TRBJ2-5
clone size: .
CDR3 DNA: TGCAGCGTTTCCAGCGGGTACAAAATGGCCCAGTACTTC
CDR3 protein: CSVSSGYKMAQYF

V gene: TRBV28
CDR3 length: 15
D gene: TRBD2
J gene: TRBJ2-3
clone size: .
CDR3 DNA: TGTGCCAGCAGTTTGACTAGCGGGAGTAGAGATACGCAGTATTTT
CDR3 protein: CASSLTSGSRDTQYF

V gene: TRBV2
CDR3 length: 15
D gene: TRBD1
J gene: TRBJ1-4
clone size: .
CDR3 DNA: TGTGCCAGCTATTCGGACAGGCTGGGGAATGAAAAACTGTTTTTT
CDR3 protein: CASYSDRLGNEKLFF

V gene: TRBV5-3
CDR3 length: 14
D gene: .
J gene: TRBJ2-7
clone size: .
CDR3 DNA: TGTGCCAGAAGGTCAAACTGTTACAGCTACGAGCAGTACTTC
CDR3 protein: CARRSNCYSYEQYF

V gene: TRBV27
CDR3 length: 15
D gene: TRBD2
J gene: TRBJ2-1
clone size: .
CDR3 DNA: TGTGCCAGCAGTCCGCTAGCGGGAGTGCACAATGAGCAGTTCTTC
CDR3 protein: CASSPLAGVHNEQFF

V gene: TRBV15
CDR3 length: 18
D gene: TRBD1
J gene: TRBJ1-5
clone size: .
CDR3 DNA: TGTGCCACCAGCAGATTTTCAGGGGGCGCGGGAAGCAATCAGCCCCAGCATTTT
CDR3 protein: CATSRFSGGAGSNQPQHF

V gene: TRBV29-1
CDR3 length: 12
D gene: .
J gene: TRBJ1-2
clone size: .
CDR3 DNA: TGCAGCGTGGGGGGGGAGGGTCTGGGCTACACCTTC
CDR3 protein: CSVGGEGLGYTF

V gene: TRBV5-8
CDR3 length: 17
D gene: TRBD1
J gene: TRBJ1-5
clone size: .
CDR3 DNA: TGTGCCAGCAGTCCTCAGACAGGGAGATTTTTCAATCAGCCCCAGCATTTT
CDR3 protein: CASSPQTGRFFNQPQHF